The 29 T cell receptor beta chains in this list originate from one sample, sequenced in a study of shared clonotypes between healthy human individuals (dated by TCRdb to 2018 to 2021). The library was built by means of the immunoSEQ multiplex PCR assay. Held by TCRdb, this immuneACCESS table contains in-frame sequences only and omits some clones. Under half of the omission traces to an unresolved V gene where checked; the cause of the rest is unknown. This sample has roughly 500,000 clones in its table, and approximately 81% of those were observed once. The leading ten clones occupy roughly 13% of the sample. Sequencing was done on a sample of PBMCs. These receptors all come from a woman aged 40 to 50 in good health. Some clones in this sample may be carry-over from other donors' samples.

The chain links TRBV5-1 to TRBJ2-1; the match to TRBD2 covers 12 bases. The V and J ends lost 4 bases and 5 bases, in that order; junction bases with no gene match: 10. The CDR3 consists of 17 residues. CDR1 is SGHRS and CDR2 is YFSETQ in the germline V gene. The CDR3 spells CASSGGLAGLTNNEQFF. The CDR3, as DNA: TGCGCCAGCAGCGGGGGACTAGCGGGTCTTACCAACAATGAGCAGTTCTTC.

The CDR3 here is CASSPGINNEQFF. The DNA of the CDR3 is TGTGCCAGCAGCCCCGGGATCAACAATGAGCAGTTCTTC. The gene calls are TRBV7-3 and TRBJ2-1; possibly TRBD2 for D (5 bases). The CDR3 consists of 13 residues. CDR1 and CDR2 from the germline V gene are SGHTA and FQGTGA. Trimming removed 5 bases from V and 5 bases from J, with 10 bases in between. The full variable domain, rest sourced from reference TRBV7-3 and TRBJ2-1, is GAGVSQTPSNKVTEKGKYVELRCDPISGHTALYWYRQSLGQGPEFLIYFQGTGAADDSGLPNDRFFAVRPEGSVSTLKIQRTERGDSAVYLCASSPGINNEQFFGPGTRLTVL.

The V and J genes are TRBV18 and TRBJ2-2, with D perhaps TRBD2 (6 bases). This CDR3 contains 13 residues. V lost 6 bases to trimming and J lost 3 bases, with 8 bases between them. From germline, CDR1 is KGHSH and CDR2 LQKENI. Here the CDR3 DNA reads TGTGCCAGCTCGCGACTAGACACCGGGGAGCTGTTTTTT. Translating gives CASSRLDTGELFF.

This chain uses TRBV7-9 with TRBJ2-5; TRBD2 matches at 9 bases. V shed 5 bases and J 3 bases; nucleotides not matched to a gene: 7. CDR1 SEHNR and CDR2 FQNEAQ come from the germline V gene (reference sequence). The CDR3 is 15 residues long. CDR3 in DNA: TGTGCCAGCAGCCCGACTAGCGGAATAAAAGAGACCCAGTACTTC. Translated: CASSPTSGIKETQYF. The entire variable domain, with the rest obtained from reference TRBV7-9 and TRBJ2-5, is as follows: DTGVSQNPRHKITKRGQNVTFRCDPISEHNRLYWYRQTLGQGPEFLTYFQNEAQLEKSRLLSDRFSAERPKGSFSTLEIQRTEQGDSAMYLCASSPTSGIKETQYFGPGTRLLVL.

The chain has TRBV7-2 and TRBJ2-6; D might be TRBD1 or TRBD2, each matching 5 bases. V lost 1 base to trimming and J lost 2 bases, with 6 bases between them. The germline CDR1 and CDR2 sequences are SGHTA and FQGNSA. The CDR3 contains 15 residues. The CDR3 sequence: CASSLGGAGANVLTF. The CDR3 coding sequence is TGTGCCAGCAGCTTAGGAGGGGCTGGGGCCAACGTCCTGACTTTC.

The gene calls are TRBV11-3 and TRBJ1-1; weak D call: TRBD1 (5 bases). CDR1 is SGHNT and CDR2 is YENEEA in the germline V gene. V lost 0 bases, J lost 11 bases, and 13 bases lay in between. This CDR3 is 13 amino acids long. CDR3 amino acids: CASSLETAGRAFF. In DNA form, the CDR3 reads TGTGCCAGCAGCTTAGAGACAGCCGGGCGGGCTTTCTTT.

The CDR3 DNA is TGTGCCAGCAGCTTAGGCTCTCCCAATGAGCAGTTCTTC. Translating gives CASSLGSPNEQFF. The V call is TRBV11-2, the J call TRBJ2-1; D is undetermined. V was clipped by 1 base and J by 6 bases, with 7 bases between them. CDR1 and CDR2 from the germline V gene are SGHAT and FQNNGV. There are 13 residues in the CDR3.

The rearrangement links TRBV20-1 to TRBJ2-1; the D gene could be TRBD1 or TRBD2 (6 bases each). Germline V gene sequence: CDR1 DFQATT, CDR2 SNEGSKA (reference sequence). Trimming took off 8 bases at V and 8 bases at J, with 13 bases between the two ends. The CDR3 extends over 11 amino acids. Here the CDR3 reads CSPLGGYEQFF. The CDR3 DNA reads as TGCAGTCCCCTGGGGGGCTATGAGCAGTTCTTC.

The chain is built from TRBV10-3 and TRBJ2-7, with a tentative D call TRBD2 (6 bases). This CDR3 has 19 residues. Germline V gene sequence: CDR1 ENHRY, CDR2 SYGVKD. The ends were cut back, 2 bases at V and 5 bases at J, with 28 bases in the middle. The CDR3 spells CAISEPAIPGTPSTDEQYF. CDR3 nucleotides: TGTGCCATCAGTGAGCCGGCAATCCCCGGGACTCCTTCGACCGACGAGCAGTACTTC.

Note on this clone: This likely came from a read error, as a far larger clone is one base away. The same CDR3 can be traced to other DNA sequences in this sample. The rearrangement joins TRBV5-8 to TRBJ2-2; TRBD1 matches 11 bases. Per the germline V gene, CDR1 is SGHTS and CDR2 is YDEGEE. The CDR3 runs 15 residues. CDR3 region: CASSLSGTGGRELFF. In DNA form, the CDR3 reads TGTGCTAGCAGCTTGTCGGGGACAGGGGGACGGGAGCTGTTTTTT.

J is TRBJ2-7 and V is TRBV7-6; D might be TRBD1 or TRBD2, each matching 7 bases. In germline, CDR1 is SGHVS, CDR2 FNYEAQ. Trimming took off 5 bases at V and 6 bases at J, with 20 bases between the two ends. This CDR3 has 15 residues. CDR3: CASSTGEGLVSEQYF. CDR3 DNA sequence: TGTGCCAGCAGCACAGGGGAGGGGCTAGTCTCCGAGCAGTACTTC.

V gene TRBV10-2 combines with J gene TRBJ1-1, with D hard to call. This CDR3 contains 12 residues. Germline assignment: CDR1 WSHSY and CDR2 SAAADI. Deletions cut 8 bases from V and 0 bases from J, with 7 bases between. The CDR3 bases are TGCGCCAGCGGCCCCGTGAACACTGAAGCTTTCTTT. It codes for CASGPVNTEAFF.

The J gene is TRBJ2-7, the V gene TRBV27, with 13 bases fitting TRBD2. The CDR3 totals 16 residues. V shed 5 bases and J 4 bases; nucleotides not matched to a gene: 8. Per the germline V gene, CDR1 is MNHEY and CDR2 is SMNVEV (reference sequence). Written as DNA, the CDR3 is TGTGCCAGCAGTGCCACTAGCGGGAGGGTACTATACGAGCAGTACTTC. It codes for CASSATSGRVLYEQYF.

Of note for this clone: The sample carries other DNA sequences with the same CDR3. This chain joins TRBV15 and TRBJ2-5; no definite D call. From germline, CDR1 is LNHNV and CDR2 YYDKDF (reference sequence). This CDR3 has 14 residues. The ends were cut back, 0 bases at V and 1 base at J, with 6 bases in the middle. The CDR3 protein is CATSRDSGQETQYF. The CDR3 region has the DNA TGTGCCACCAGCAGAGATTCGGGCCAAGAGACCCAGTACTTC. Combining the CDR3 with reference TRBV15 and TRBJ2-5 gives the whole variable domain DAMVIQNPRYQVTQFGKPVTLSCSQTLNHNVMYWYQQKSSQAPKLLFHYYDKDFNNEADTPDNFQSRRPNTSFCFLDIRSPGLGDTAMYLCATSRDSGQETQYFGPGTRLLVL.

This rearrangement joins TRBV28 to TRBJ2-7; TRBD1 agrees at 11 bases. This CDR3 has 15 amino acids. Germline V gene lookup returns CDR1 MDHEN and CDR2 SYDVKM. Trimming at V came to 8 bases and at J to 2 bases, leaving 8 bases not matched to a gene. This CDR3 reads CASVIGGQGAYEQYF. CDR3 nucleotides: TGTGCCAGCGTCATCGGGGGACAGGGGGCCTACGAGCAGTACTTC. Together with reference TRBV28 and TRBJ2-7, the CDR3 gives the full variable domain: DVKVTQSSRYLVKRTGEKVFLECVQDMDHENMFWYRQDPGLGLRLIYFSYDVKMKEKGDIPEGYSVSREKKERFSLILESASTNQTSMYLCASVIGGQGAYEQYFGPGTRLTVT.

The V and J genes are TRBV4-2 and TRBJ1-2; D remains ambiguous. This CDR3 contains 16 residues. The germline CDR1 and CDR2 sequences are LGHNA and YNFKEQ. V was pared by 0 bases and J by 5 bases, with 16 bases between. Here the CDR3 reads CASSQEIASSPYGYTF. CDR3 nucleotide sequence: TGTGCCAGCAGCCAAGAAATCGCCAGCTCACCTTATGGCTACACCTTC.

The chain combines TRBV9 with TRBJ1-1; D possibly corresponds to TRBD1 (5 bases). This CDR3 region has 14 residues. Germline CDR1 is SGDLS and CDR2 is YYNGEE. Trimming removed 4 bases from V and 5 bases from J, with 15 bases in between. CDR3 nucleotide sequence: TGTGCCAGCAGCCCTACTCCAGGGTTTACTGAAGCTTTCTTT. This gives the protein CASSPTPGFTEAFF.

The genes are TRBV6-5 and TRBJ2-7; D is perhaps TRBD2 (6 bases). This CDR3 spans 12 amino acids. CDR1 and CDR2 from the germline V gene are MNHEY and SVGAGI. V was clipped by 6 bases and J by 3 bases, with 9 bases between them. The CDR3 here is CASSPGGYEQYF. The CDR3 DNA sequence: TGTGCCAGCAGCCCCGGGGGCTACGAGCAGTACTTC.

The V and J genes are TRBV6-5 and TRBJ1-5, with 7 bases fitting TRBD1. The CDR3 covers 15 residues. Germline V gene lookup returns CDR1 MNHEY and CDR2 SVGAGI. The ends lost 6 bases at V and 0 bases at J; junction bases unmatched: 5. CDR3 in amino acids: CASRSTGYSNQPQHF. CDR3 DNA sequence: TGTGCCAGCAGATCGACAGGGTATAGCAATCAGCCCCAGCATTTT.

The genes are TRBV5-1 and TRBJ1-2; 7 bases match TRBD1. Trimming took 4 bases from V and 2 from J; bases not matched to a gene: 8. The CDR3 totals 15 residues. The germline gives CDR1 SGHRS, CDR2 YFSETQ. The CDR3 DNA follows: TGCGCCAGCAGCGTAACGACAGGGTCAAACTATGGCTACACCTTC. The encoded protein is CASSVTTGSNYGYTF.

This sequence joins TRBV7-2 and TRBJ1-2; D possibly corresponds to TRBD1 (5 bases). There are 13 residues in the CDR3. Germline V gene sequence: CDR1 SGHTA, CDR2 FQGNSA. V shed 4 bases and J shed 8 bases, with 14 bases lying between them. The CDR3 DNA reads TGTGCCAGCAGCTCTGGTCAGGGTTGGGGCTACACCTTC. Its translation: CASSSGQGWGYTF.

As concerns this clone: A far larger clone lies a single base away; this is likely a read error. Different DNA sequences within this sample yield the same CDR3. The genes are TRBV10-1 and TRBJ2-2, with 11 positions matching TRBD2. CDR3 size: 18 residues. Per the germline V gene, CDR1 is WNHNN and CDR2 is SYGVQD (reference sequence). The CDR3 nucleotides are TGCGCCCGCCCGCCGGCGGCTAGCGGGAGGCGGTACACCGGGGAGCTGCTTTTT. Translation gives CARPPAASGRRYTGELLF.

This clone was recorded only once. The chain recombines TRBV4-3 with TRBJ2-7; D may be TRBD1 or TRBD2 (6 bases each). V shed 4 bases and J shed 2 bases, with 15 bases lying between them. CDR1 LGHNA and CDR2 YSLEER come from the germline V gene. The length of the CDR3 is 15 residues. This CDR3 is CASSLRGGGAYEQYF. The CDR3 coding sequence is TGCGCCAGCAGCCTCCGAGGAGGGGGTGCCTACGAGCAGTACTTC.

This chain's CDR3 is CASSLIQGVGNTIYF. The DNA for the CDR3 is TGTGCCAGCAGTCTTATACAGGGGGTTGGAAACACCATATATTTT. The chain joins TRBV28 to TRBJ1-3; 8 nucleotides agree with TRBD1. The CDR3 sequence is 15 residues long. CDR1 MDHEN and CDR2 SYDVKM come from the germline V gene. The ends lost 5 bases at V and 3 bases at J; junction bases unmatched: 6.

This sequence joins TRBV7-8 and TRBJ2-7; 13 bases line up with TRBD2. The CDR3 loop spans 17 amino acids. V trimming: 0 bases; J trimming: 4 bases; junction bases outside the gene matches: 6. Germline-derived CDR1 and CDR2 are SGHVS and FQNEAQ. The CDR3 sequence: CASSLARLAGGKYEQYF. The CDR3, as DNA: TGTGCCAGCAGCTTAGCTAGACTAGCGGGAGGCAAATACGAGCAGTACTTC.

The chain carries TRBV4-3 and TRBJ2-3; TRBD2 matches at 8 bases. This CDR3 is built from 19 residues. The V gene end was trimmed by 0 bases and the J gene end by 2 bases; junction bases not matched to a gene: 13. CDR1 and CDR2 (germline): LGHNA, YSLEER. The CDR3 here is CASSQDGGGSGTHTDTQYF. CDR3 sequence (DNA): TGCGCCAGCAGCCAAGATGGAGGAGGTAGCGGGACCCACACAGATACGCAGTATTTT.

Turning to this clone: Since a far larger clone is one base different, this is likely a read error. The chain is built from TRBV18 and TRBJ2-5, with 7 bases aligning to TRBD2. V was clipped by 8 bases and J by 9 bases; unmatched bases: 15. Germline CDR1 KGHSH, CDR2 LQKENI. The CDR3 has 14 residues. CDR3 nucleotides: TGTGCCAGCCACACGATATCCTCGCGGGAGTCCCAGTACTTC. Translating gives CASHTISSRESQYF.

The chain links TRBV9 to TRBJ2-7, with D tentatively TRBD2 (6 bases). The V end was cut by 4 bases, the J end by 3 bases, with 23 bases between. The CDR3 runs to 17 residues. Germline V gene lookup returns CDR1 SGDLS and CDR2 YYNGEE. CDR3 bases: TGTGCCAGCAGCCGGAGAGGAGGGCTAGACACGGGCTACGAGCAGTACTTC. As protein: CASSRRGGLDTGYEQYF.

Comments on this clone: A far larger clone is just one base off, so this is likely a read error. The chain combines TRBV5-6 with TRBJ1-3, with 7 bases identical to TRBD1. Germline V gene data show CDR1 as SGHDT and CDR2 as YYEEEE. This CDR3 has 16 residues. CDR3 sequence reads: CTSSEGQPLSGNTIYF. The CDR3 bases are TGTACCAGCAGCGAGGGACAGCCTCTCTCTGGAAACACCATATATTTT.